The 14 T cell receptor beta chains in this list originate from one sample, sequenced in a study of T cell responses to AZD1222 COVID-19 vaccine. Sequencing was performed with immunoSEQ multiplex PCR; in TCRdb, only in-frame clones are kept and a portion is missing. Of 140,000 to 150,000 clones in the sample, about 93% are singletons; the top ten hold over 3%. Sequenced here: peripheral blood, sampled on day 0 of AZD1222 vaccination. The source of these receptors is an adult in good health.

The CDR3 loop is CASSLSGASGNTIYF. The CDR3 nucleotides are TGTGCCAGCAGTTTATCCGGGGCCTCTGGAAACACCATATATTTT. V and J are TRBV27 and TRBJ1-3, with a weak D call TRBD1 (5 bases). The CDR3 length is 15 residues. The germline gives CDR1 MNHEY, CDR2 SMNVEV (reference sequence). The V end was cut by 0 bases, the J end by 0 bases, with 6 bases between.

This chain joins TRBV10-3 and TRBJ1-2, with D uncertain. Germline values: CDR1 ENHRY, CDR2 SYGVKD. The CDR3 has 11 residues. Trimming pared 0 bases from V and 8 bases from J, leaving 4 bases between. The CDR3 sequence is CAISESYGYTF. The CDR3 coding sequence is TGTGCCATCAGTGAGTCTTACGGCTACACCTTC.

V is TRBV4-3 and J is TRBJ2-5; 8 bases match TRBD2. This CDR3 region has 17 residues. The V segment lost 1 base and the J segment 4 bases; nucleotides outside the gene matches: 11. CDR1 and CDR2 from the germline V gene are LGHNA and YSLEER. The CDR3 DNA is TGCGCCAGCAGCCAAGTTTTGTCAGCGGGAGTGACAGAGACCCAGTACTTC. It yields the protein CASSQVLSAGVTETQYF.

The chain couples TRBV5-1 to TRBJ1-2; 7 positions agree with TRBD1. The V gene's germline CDR1 is SGHRS and CDR2 YFSETQ. The CDR3 has 15 residues. V trimming: 4 bases; J trimming: 4 bases; junction bases outside the gene matches: 10. CDR3 nucleotide sequence: TGCGCCAGCAGCACCGGGACGGGACAGCGCTATGGCTACACCTTC. It translates to CASSTGTGQRYGYTF.

This clone came up a few times. The gene calls are TRBV10-1 and TRBJ2-7; 8 bases are a match to TRBD2. V lost 3 bases to trimming and J lost 7 bases; unmatched junction nucleotides: 2. Germline CDR1 and CDR2: WNHNN and SYGVQD (reference sequence). The CDR3 runs 12 residues. This CDR3 is CASSDLAGEQYF. DNA for the CDR3: TGCGCCAGCAGTGATTTAGCGGGGGAGCAGTACTTC.

V usage is TRBV30 and J usage is TRBJ2-4, with TRBD1 as a possible D gene (5 bases). V was trimmed by 8 bases and J by 0 bases, leaving 8 bases between them. CDR3 length: 12 residues. The germline V gene encodes CDR1 GTSNPN and CDR2 SVGIG (reference sequence). CDR3 nucleotide sequence: TGTGCCGCACAGGAAGCCAAAAACATTCAGTACTTC. Translation gives CAAQEAKNIQYF.

CDR3: CSVEYRGYGYTF. The CDR3 nucleotides are TGCAGCGTTGAGTACAGGGGATATGGCTACACCTTC. The V and J genes are TRBV29-1 and TRBJ1-2, with 7 positions matching TRBD1. With 3 bases clipped from V and 5 bases from J, the junction kept 3 bases outside the gene matches. The CDR3 consists of 12 residues. CDR1 SQVTM and CDR2 ANQGSEA come from the germline V gene.

The chain uses TRBV5-1 and TRBJ2-7, with D unresolved. The V end was cut by 4 bases, the J end by 4 bases, with 9 bases between. The CDR3 is 12 amino acids. Germline CDR1 reads SGHRS; CDR2 reads YFSETQ. The CDR3 protein is CASSPDAYEQYF. CDR3 coding DNA: TGCGCCAGCAGCCCGGACGCGTACGAGCAGTACTTC.

The chain is built from TRBV28 and TRBJ2-5, with D unresolved. CDR1 and CDR2 from the germline V gene are MDHEN and SYDVKM. Trimming cost V 10 bases and J 1 base, with 16 bases left between them. This CDR3 spans 14 amino acids. Here the CDR3 reads CATESPGLQETQYF. CDR3 coding DNA: TGTGCCACCGAAAGCCCCGGGCTCCAAGAGACCCAGTACTTC.

The chain has TRBV5-4 and TRBJ1-6, with D tentatively TRBD1 (5 bases). The V end was cut by 4 bases, the J end by 7 bases, with 15 bases between. This CDR3 comprises 15 residues. Germline-derived CDR1 and CDR2 are SGHNT and YYREEE (reference sequence). CDR3 in amino acids: CASSGDPEANSPLHF. For the CDR3, the DNA is TGTGCCAGCAGCGGGGACCCGGAGGCAAATTCACCCCTCCACTTT.

Written as DNA, the CDR3 is TGCGCCAGCAGCTTAGGGACAGGGCCTTCCCAGCCCCAGCATTTT. This gives the protein CASSLGTGPSQPQHF. The genes are TRBV5-1 and TRBJ1-5; 9 positions match TRBD1. The CDR3 is 15 residues long. The ends lost 2 bases at V and 7 bases at J; junction bases unmatched: 7. Germline lookup yields CDR1 SGHRS and CDR2 YFSETQ.

The rearrangement joins TRBV2 to TRBJ1-4, with a tentative D call TRBD1 (5 bases). The CDR3 contains 16 residues. From germline, CDR1 is SNHLY and CDR2 FYNNEI. V lost 6 bases and J 2 bases, leaving 16 bases between the germline ends. Here the CDR3 reads CASRTRDGRTNEKLFF. CDR3 nucleotide sequence: TGTGCCAGCAGGACCCGGGACGGAAGGACTAATGAAAAACTGTTTTTT.

This clone turned up a few times. This chain links TRBV28 with TRBJ1-5; D is possibly TRBD1 (6 bases). The germline V gene encodes CDR1 MDHEN and CDR2 SYDVKM. Trimming left V 3 bases short and J 6 bases short, with 24 bases between. This CDR3 comprises 18 residues. CDR3 region: CASSFGSRTRGFFQPQHF. In DNA form, the CDR3 reads TGTGCCAGCAGTTTCGGGTCCCGGACAAGGGGGTTTTTTCAGCCCCAGCATTTT.

The chain couples TRBV7-2 to TRBJ2-1, with 10 bases lining up with TRBD2. J was trimmed by 8 bases and V by 5 bases; bases with no gene match: 18. The germline CDR1 and CDR2 sequences are SGHTA and FQGNSA. There are 18 residues in the CDR3. This chain's CDR3 is CASSKVASGSHRVHEQFF. The DNA of the CDR3 is TGTGCCAGCAGCAAAGTGGCTAGCGGGAGCCATCGAGTGCATGAGCAGTTCTTC.